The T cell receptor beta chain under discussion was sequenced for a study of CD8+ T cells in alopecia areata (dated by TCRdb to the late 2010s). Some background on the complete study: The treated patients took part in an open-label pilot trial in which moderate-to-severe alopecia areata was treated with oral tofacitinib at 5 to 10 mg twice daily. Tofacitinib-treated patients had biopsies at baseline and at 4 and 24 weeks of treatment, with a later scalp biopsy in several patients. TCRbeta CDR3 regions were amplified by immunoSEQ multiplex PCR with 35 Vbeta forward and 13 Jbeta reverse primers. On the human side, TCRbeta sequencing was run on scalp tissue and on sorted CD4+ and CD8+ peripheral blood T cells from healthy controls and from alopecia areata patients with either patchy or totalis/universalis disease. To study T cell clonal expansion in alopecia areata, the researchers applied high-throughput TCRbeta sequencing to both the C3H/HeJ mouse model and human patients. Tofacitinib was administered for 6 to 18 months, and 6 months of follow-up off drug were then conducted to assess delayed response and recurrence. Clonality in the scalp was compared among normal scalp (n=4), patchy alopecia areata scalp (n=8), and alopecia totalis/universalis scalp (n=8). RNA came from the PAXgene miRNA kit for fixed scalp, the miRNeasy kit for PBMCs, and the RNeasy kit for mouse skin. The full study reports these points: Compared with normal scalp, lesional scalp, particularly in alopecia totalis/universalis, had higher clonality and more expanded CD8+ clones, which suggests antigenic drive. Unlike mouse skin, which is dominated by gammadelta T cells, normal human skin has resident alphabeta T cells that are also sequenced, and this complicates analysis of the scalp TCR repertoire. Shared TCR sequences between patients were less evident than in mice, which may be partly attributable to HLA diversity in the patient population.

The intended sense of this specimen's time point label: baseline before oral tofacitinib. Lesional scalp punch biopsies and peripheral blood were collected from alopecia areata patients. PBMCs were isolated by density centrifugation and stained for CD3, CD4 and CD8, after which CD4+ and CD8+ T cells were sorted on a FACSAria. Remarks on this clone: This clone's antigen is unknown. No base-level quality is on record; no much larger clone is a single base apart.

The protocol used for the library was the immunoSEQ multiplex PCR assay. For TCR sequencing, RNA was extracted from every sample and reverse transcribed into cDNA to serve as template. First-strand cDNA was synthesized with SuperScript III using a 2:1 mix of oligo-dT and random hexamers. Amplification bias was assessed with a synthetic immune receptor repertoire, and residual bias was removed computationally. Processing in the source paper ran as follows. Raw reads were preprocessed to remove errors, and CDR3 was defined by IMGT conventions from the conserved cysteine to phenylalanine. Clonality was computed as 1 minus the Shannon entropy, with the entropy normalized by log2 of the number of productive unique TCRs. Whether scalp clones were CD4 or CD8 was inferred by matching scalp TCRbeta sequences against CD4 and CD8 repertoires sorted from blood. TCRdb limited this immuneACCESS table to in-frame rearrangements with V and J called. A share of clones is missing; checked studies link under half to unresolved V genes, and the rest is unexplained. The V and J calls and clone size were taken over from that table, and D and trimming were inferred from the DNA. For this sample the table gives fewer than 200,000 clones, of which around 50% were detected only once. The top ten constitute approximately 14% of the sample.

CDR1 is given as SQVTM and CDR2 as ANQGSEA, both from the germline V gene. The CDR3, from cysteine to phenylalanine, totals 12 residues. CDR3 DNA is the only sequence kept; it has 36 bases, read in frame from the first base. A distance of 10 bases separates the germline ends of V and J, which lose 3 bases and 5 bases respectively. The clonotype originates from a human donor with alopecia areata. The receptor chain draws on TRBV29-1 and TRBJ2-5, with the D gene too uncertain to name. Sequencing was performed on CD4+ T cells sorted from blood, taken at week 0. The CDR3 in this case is CSVDLGWETQYF. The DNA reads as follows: TGCAGCGTTGATCTGGGTTGGGAGACCCAGTACTTC.